A selection of T cell receptor beta chains follows, all from one sample in a study of blood T cell repertoires in COVID-19. Only in-frame clones appear in the TCRdb table, and some are missing; sequencing was by immunoSEQ multiplex PCR. The sample carries 130,000 or so clones, just under 85% recorded once. The sequenced material came from peripheral blood. The receptors shown here come from a woman older than 75 with acute or convalescent COVID-19. Each CDR3 is given with its conserved first and last residue. Fields, in order: CDR3 length, J gene, clone size, D gene, V gene, CDR3 protein, CDR3 DNA. The D gene is left open where the match is weak. Size is stated for part of the rows, as once, few or many counts, or as a class when the clone is expanded.

14,TRBJ2-7,few,NA,TRBV7-9,CASSLALAGAEQYF,TGTGCCAGCAGCTTAGCGCTGGCAGGGGCCGAGCAGTACTTC
16,TRBJ2-5,NA,TRBD1,TRBV7-3,CASSPGQGAVWETQYF,TGTGCCAGCAGCCCCGGACAGGGGGCAGTTTGGGAGACCCAGTACTTC
16,TRBJ1-2,NA,TRBD1,TRBV19,CASSRQGAEGIYGYTF,TGTGCCAGTAGTCGACAGGGGGCAGAGGGAATATATGGCTACACCTTC
13,TRBJ1-1,NA,TRBD1,TRBV29-1,CSVVKDRGTEAFF,TGCAGCGTAGTAAAGGACAGGGGCACTGAAGCTTTCTTT
15,TRBJ1-2,NA,NA,TRBV4-1,CASSQVGGARNGYTF,TGCGCCAGCAGCCAAGTTGGGGGGGCGCGGAATGGCTACACCTTC
14,TRBJ1-1,NA,NA,TRBV7-2,CASSLQAGVTEAFF,TGTGCCAGCAGCTTACAGGCAGGGGTGACTGAAGCTTTCTTT
15,TRBJ2-3,NA,NA,TRBV7-9,CASSTKARATDTQYF,TGTGCCAGCAGTACTAAGGCCAGGGCAACAGATACGCAGTATTTT
14,TRBJ2-7,NA,TRBD1,TRBV19,CASSMGTGVYEQYF,TGTGCCAGTAGTATGGGGACAGGGGTCTACGAGCAGTACTTC
15,TRBJ2-2,NA,TRBD1,TRBV2,CASRLRTGDTGELFF,TGTGCCAGCAGGTTGAGGACAGGGGACACCGGGGAGCTGTTTTTT
18,TRBJ1-2,NA,TRBD1,TRBV3-1/TRBV3-2,CASSQWAGQGPTNYGYTF,TGTGCCAGCAGCCAATGGGCGGGACAGGGGCCTACTAACTATGGCTACACCTTC
14,TRBJ1-5,NA,TRBD1,TRBV4-2,CASSPRGPNQPQHF,TGTGCCAGCAGCCCCAGGGGGCCAAATCAGCCCCAGCATTTT
15,TRBJ1-4,NA,TRBD1,TRBV5-4,CASSSPGQTNEKLFF,TGTGCCAGCAGTTCCCCGGGACAGACTAATGAAAAACTGTTTTTT
12,TRBJ1-2,NA,NA,TRBV19,CAAEDKLNGYTF,TGTGCCGCAGAGGACAAACTAAATGGCTACACCTTC
18,TRBJ1-3,NA,TRBD1,TRBV18,CASSLFGTELNSGNTIYF,TGTGCCAGCTCACTATTCGGGACAGAGCTGAACTCTGGAAACACCATATATTTT
17,TRBJ1-6,NA,TRBD1,TRBV18,CASSEASGTVNNSPLHF,TGTGCCAGCTCAGAAGCTTCCGGGACAGTTAATAATTCACCCCTCCACTTT
16,TRBJ2-1,NA,NA,TRBV4-2,CASSVLRGAAYNEQFF,TGTGCCAGCAGCGTACTCAGGGGAGCAGCCTACAATGAGCAGTTCTTC
14,TRBJ1-3,NA,NA,TRBV6-5,CASSLQSSGNTIYF,TGTGCCAGCAGCCTACAGAGCTCTGGAAACACCATATATTTT
16,TRBJ2-5,many,NA,TRBV14,CASSPDWGRISETQYF,TGTGCCAGCAGCCCCGATTGGGGGCGGATATCGGAGACCCAGTACTTC
13,TRBJ1-1,few,TRBD1,TRBV10-3,CAISDPDRGRAFF,TGTGCCATCAGTGACCCGGACAGGGGGCGAGCTTTCTTT
14,TRBJ1-2,NA,TRBD1,TRBV7-9,CASSLGQTEGGYTF,TGTGCCAGCAGCTTGGGACAGACCGAAGGTGGCTACACCTTC
13,TRBJ1-2,NA,NA,TRBV10-3,CAISVLRGDGYTF,TGTGCCATCAGTGTTTTGCGGGGCGATGGCTACACCTTC
15,TRBJ1-1,NA,TRBD1,TRBV7-8,CASSLGSTGGAEAFF,TGTGCCAGCAGCTTGGGATCGACAGGGGGAGCTGAAGCTTTCTTT
14,TRBJ1-2,NA,TRBD1,TRBV12-5,CASGIGTGTYGYTF,TGTGCTAGTGGTATCGGGACAGGGACTTATGGCTACACCTTC
13,TRBJ1-2,NA,TRBD1,TRBV20-1,CSASTGGISGYTF,TGCAGTGCTAGTACAGGGGGTATTTCTGGCTACACCTTC
13,TRBJ1-4,NA,NA,TRBV3-1/TRBV3-2,CASLGRPNEKLFF,TGTGCCAGCCTGGGGCGCCCTAATGAAAAACTGTTTTTT
16,TRBJ1-1,NA,TRBD1,TRBV29-1,CSVVGGQGAPDTEAFF,TGCAGCGTTGTTGGTGGTCAGGGGGCGCCGGACACTGAAGCTTTCTTT
13,TRBJ1-3,NA,TRBD1,TRBV20-1,CSASDRGRNTIYF,TGCAGTGCTAGTGACAGGGGTAGAAACACCATATATTTT
13,TRBJ2-7,NA,NA,TRBV2,CASTGDVTYEQYF,TGTGCCAGCACAGGGGACGTAACCTACGAGCAGTACTTC
14,TRBJ1-5,NA,NA,TRBV5-6,CASSLGTGNQPQHF,TGTGCCAGCAGCTTGGGGACAGGCAATCAGCCCCAGCATTTT
13,TRBJ2-2,NA,NA,TRBV7-3,CASSLQGTGELFF,TGTGCCAGCAGCTTACAGGGCACCGGGGAGCTGTTTTTT
15,TRBJ1-1,NA,NA,TRBV21-1,CASSKREGRDTEAFF,TGTGCCAGCAGCAAGCGGGAGGGGCGGGACACTGAAGCTTTCTTT
16,TRBJ1-6,NA,TRBD1,TRBV27,CASSPDRVRDNSPLHF,TGTGCCAGCAGTCCGGACAGGGTGAGGGATAATTCACCCCTCCACTTT
13,TRBJ1-1,few,NA,TRBV12-3/TRBV12-4,CASSPVSVAEAFF,TGTGCCAGCAGTCCTGTGTCGGTAGCTGAAGCTTTCTTT
15,TRBJ2-2,once,NA,TRBV30,CAWSVRGLGGGELFF,TGTGCCTGGAGTGTACGTGGACTAGGGGGCGGGGAGCTGTTTTTT
13,TRBJ2-7,NA,NA,TRBV18,CASSPSQGYEQYF,TGTGCCAGCTCACCCAGCCAGGGCTACGAGCAGTACTTC
14,TRBJ2-2,NA,NA,TRBV19,CASSIDGSTGELFF,TGTGCCAGTAGTATAGACGGTAGCACCGGGGAGCTGTTTTTT
13,TRBJ1-1,NA,NA,TRBV7-3,CASSLPGNTEAFF,TGTGCCAGCAGCTTACCCGGGAACACTGAAGCTTTCTTT
16,TRBJ1-6,NA,NA,TRBV4-1,CASSQEQGLGLSPLHF,TGCGCCAGCAGCCAAGAACAGGGTCTCGGTCTCTCACCCCTCCACTTT
13,TRBJ2-7,few,TRBD2,TRBV5-1,CASSPGLAGFQYF,TGCGCCAGCAGCCCCGGACTAGCGGGGTTTCAGTACTTC
17,TRBJ2-1,NA,NA,TRBV9,CASSGPQVTMYRNEQFF,TGTGCCAGCAGCGGACCACAGGTGACGATGTACCGCAATGAGCAGTTCTTC
15,TRBJ1-5,few,TRBD1,TRBV4-1,CASSQEGQSHQPQHF,TGCGCCAGCAGCCAAGAGGGACAGTCCCATCAGCCCCAGCATTTT
17,TRBJ2-3,once,TRBD1,TRBV24-1,CATSDPGTGGATDTQYF,TGTGCCACCAGTGATCCAGGGACAGGGGGGGCCACAGATACGCAGTATTTT
13,TRBJ2-2,NA,NA,TRBV7-9,CASSGWDSGELFF,TGTGCCAGCAGCGGATGGGACTCCGGGGAGCTGTTTTTT
15,TRBJ1-2,few,NA,TRBV19,CASIGGRGPTYGYTF,TGTGCCAGTATTGGTGGCAGAGGGCCTACCTATGGCTACACCTTC
14,TRBJ2-1,few,TRBD1,TRBV19,CASSTSGTDNEQFF,TGTGCCAGTAGTACCTCCGGGACAGATAATGAGCAGTTCTTC
20,TRBJ1-4,NA,TRBD1,TRBV19,CASSRGNRDRHYLTNEKLFF,TGTGCCAGTAGTAGGGGCAACCGGGACAGGCACTACCTTACTAATGAAAAACTGTTTTTT
13,TRBJ2-4,NA,TRBD1,TRBV2,CASTGTGVNIQYF,TGTGCCAGCACCGGGACAGGGGTGAACATTCAGTACTTC
14,TRBJ1-6,NA,TRBD1,TRBV3-1/TRBV3-2,CASSPTGGDSPLHF,TGTGCCAGCAGCCCCACAGGGGGAGATTCACCCCTCCACTTT
16,TRBJ2-2,few,TRBD1,TRBV3-1/TRBV3-2,CASSQDGQGRSGELFF,TGTGCCAGCAGCCAAGATGGACAGGGTCGGTCCGGGGAGCTGTTTTTT
15,TRBJ2-7,NA,TRBD2,TRBV6-2/TRBV6-3,CASSSSLAVSYEQYF,TGTGCCAGCAGTTCTTCCCTAGCGGTCTCCTACGAGCAGTACTTC
18,TRBJ1-1,NA,NA,TRBV25-1,CASSFPLVKPIPETEAFF,TGTGCCAGCAGTTTCCCTTTAGTTAAACCCATCCCTGAAACTGAAGCTTTCTTT
16,TRBJ2-1,NA,NA,TRBV4-2,CASSPPSAGSYNEQFF,TGTGCCAGCAGCCCCCCCTCCGCGGGGAGCTACAATGAGCAGTTCTTC
14,TRBJ1-2,few,NA,TRBV5-8,CASSLLSSPGGYTF,TGTGCCAGCAGCTTGTTAAGCAGCCCGGGGGGCTACACCTTC
16,TRBJ1-2,NA,TRBD1,TRBV18,CASSPTSGQTNYGYTF,TGTGCCAGCTCCCCTACTTCGGGACAGACCAACTATGGCTACACCTTC